This is a list of T cell receptor beta chains from one sample in a study of shared clonotypes between healthy human individuals. Sequencing was performed with immunoSEQ multiplex PCR; in TCRdb, only in-frame clones are kept and a portion is missing. The data show around 990,000 clones, with 70% to 85% seen just once and 0.85% to 1% held by the top ten. The material sequenced was memory CD4+ T cells from PBMCs. All receptors come from a man between 18 and 35 years old in good health. Some clones in this sample may be carry-over from other donors' samples. Each CDR3 is given with its conserved first and last residue. Each record gives: CDR3 length, J gene, D gene, clone size, V gene, CDR3 protein, CDR3 DNA. D genes are given only for firm matches. A clone size is listed for some rows: how often the clone was seen (once, few, many), or a class if it is expanded.

12,TRBJ1-1,-,-,TRBV28,CASSSTSFRAFF,TGTGCCAGCAGTTCGACGTCTTTTAGGGCTTTCTTT
13,TRBJ1-1,-,-,TRBV15,CATSRDRYTEAFF,TGTGCCACCAGCAGGGACAGATACACTGAAGCTTTCTTT
13,TRBJ2-7,-,-,TRBV29-1,CSVGLGHFYEQYF,TGCAGCGTTGGGCTGGGACACTTCTACGAGCAGTACTTC
16,TRBJ2-7,-,-,TRBV5-4,CASSLQGGGAGYEQYF,TGTGCCAGCAGCCTGCAGGGGGGGGGCGCCGGATACGAGCAGTACTTC
16,TRBJ1-5,-,-,TRBV28,CASSGYTGIGNQPQHF,TGTGCCAGCAGTGGGTACACAGGTATAGGCAATCAGCCCCAGCATTTT
13,TRBJ2-7,-,-,TRBV5-6,CASSSQGSYEQYF,TGTGCCAGCAGCTCCCAGGGCTCCTACGAGCAGTACTTC
14,TRBJ2-1,-,-,TRBV9,CASSVRPTHGEQFF,TGTGCCAGCAGCGTGCGGCCAACTCATGGTGAGCAGTTCTTC
14,TRBJ1-1,TRBD1,few,TRBV5-1,CASSLGQGLPEAFF,TGCGCCAGCAGCTTGGGACAGGGTTTGCCTGAAGCTTTCTTT
14,TRBJ2-4,-,few,TRBV28,CASSLVGMENIQYF,TGTGCCAGCAGTTTGGTAGGGATGGAGAACATTCAGTACTTC
15,TRBJ1-3,-,-,TRBV5-6,CASSLGGSRGNTIYF,TGTGCCAGCAGCTTGGGGGGTTCACGCGGAAACACCATATATTTT
13,TRBJ1-2,-,-,TRBV28,CASSLSPAYGYTF,TGTGCCAGCAGTTTATCCCCGGCCTATGGCTACACCTTC
12,TRBJ2-1,-,-,TRBV9,CASSVVDGQRFF,TGTGCCAGCAGCGTAGTTGATGGCCAGCGGTTCTTC
15,TRBJ2-7,-,-,TRBV28,CASSSEADPPYEQYF,TGTGCCAGCAGTTCCGAGGCGGACCCCCCCTACGAGCAGTACTTC
15,TRBJ1-4,-,once,TRBV28,CASSLWGDANEKLFF,TGTGCCAGCAGTTTATGGGGCGATGCAAATGAAAAACTGTTTTTT
15,TRBJ1-5,-,-,TRBV28,CASSLSLLGNQPQHF,TGTGCCAGCAGTTTATCCCTGCTCGGGAATCAGCCCCAGCATTTT
17,TRBJ1-1,TRBD1,few,TRBV28,CASSQGGFGTVNTEAFF,TGTGCCAGCAGCCAAGGCGGGTTCGGGACAGTGAACACTGAAGCTTTCTTT
14,TRBJ1-2,TRBD1,-,TRBV18,CASSPSGGGYGYTF,TGTGCCAGCTCACCGTCAGGGGGCGGCTATGGCTACACCTTC
16,TRBJ2-3,-,-,TRBV7-2,CASSFGYSISTDTQYF,TGTGCCAGCAGCTTCGGCTACTCCATCTCCACAGATACGCAGTATTTT
15,TRBJ1-2,-,-,TRBV27,CASSPRPDRNYGYTF,TGTGCCAGCAGTCCACGCCCGGACAGAAACTATGGCTACACCTTC
14,TRBJ2-7,-,-,TRBV6-1,CASSERSRSYEQYF,TGTGCCAGCAGTGAAAGGAGTAGGTCCTACGAGCAGTACTTC
15,TRBJ2-7,-,-,TRBV5-1,CASSLVGSLSYEQYF,TGCGCCAGCAGCTTGGTGGGTTCCCTCTCCTACGAGCAGTACTTC
16,TRBJ1-2,-,-,TRBV6-5,CASSYSISGANYGYTF,TGTGCCAGCAGTTACTCGATATCGGGGGCTAACTATGGCTACACCTTC
15,TRBJ2-5,-,once,TRBV9,CASTPSVGVPKTQYF,TGTGCCAGCACCCCCAGCGTAGGGGTCCCAAAGACCCAGTACTTC
15,TRBJ1-1,-,-,TRBV13,CASSFGDREDTEAFF,TGTGCCAGCAGTTTTGGCGACAGAGAGGACACTGAAGCTTTCTTT
14,TRBJ2-2,-,once,TRBV6-4,CASSEEGDTGELFF,TGTGCCAGCAGTGAGGAGGGAGACACCGGGGAGCTGTTTTTT
13,TRBJ1-2,-,-,TRBV28,CASSLIWGDGYTF,TGTGCCAGCAGTTTAATCTGGGGAGATGGCTACACCTTC
15,TRBJ2-5,TRBD2,-,TRBV18,CASSPLLAGQETQYF,TGTGCCAGCTCACCGTTACTAGCGGGACAAGAGACCCAGTACTTC
13,TRBJ1-5,-,-,TRBV6-6,CASSRQYNQPQHF,TGTGCCAGCAGCCGTCAATACAATCAGCCCCAGCATTTT
16,TRBJ2-5,TRBD2,-,TRBV5-1,CASSSGLAGVQETQYF,TGCGCCAGCAGCTCAGGACTAGCGGGCGTTCAAGAGACCCAGTACTTC
16,TRBJ2-1,TRBD2,-,TRBV5-1,CASSSTTSGRVNEQFF,TGCGCCAGCAGCTCCACTACTAGCGGGAGGGTCAATGAGCAGTTCTTC
12,TRBJ1-2,-,-,TRBV29-1,CSVGGGNYGYTF,TGCAGCGTTGGTGGAGGGAACTATGGCTACACCTTC
14,TRBJ2-7,TRBD1,-,TRBV7-2,CASSPTGTAYEQYF,TGTGCCAGCAGCCCTACCGGGACAGCCTACGAGCAGTACTTC
12,TRBJ1-1,-,few,TRBV6-6,CASSSVNTEAFF,TGTGCCAGCAGTTCAGTGAACACTGAAGCTTTCTTT
16,TRBJ2-1,-,-,TRBV7-8,CASSITRTRGTDEQFF,TGTGCCAGCAGCATCACTCGGACTAGGGGGACGGATGAGCAGTTCTTC
15,TRBJ2-1,-,-,TRBV5-1,CASSGQGLASGEQFF,TGCGCCAGCAGTGGACAGGGACTAGCTTCTGGTGAGCAGTTCTTC
15,TRBJ2-7,-,-,TRBV7-2,CASSFSYPSSYEQYF,TGTGCCAGCAGCTTCTCGTACCCAAGCTCCTACGAGCAGTACTTC
15,TRBJ2-6,TRBD1,-,TRBV7-3,CASGSRGPGANVLTF,TGTGCCAGCGGTAGCAGGGGGCCTGGGGCCAACGTCCTGACTTTC
16,TRBJ2-6,-,-,TRBV5-1,CASSLQPESGANVLTF,TGCGCCAGCAGCTTGCAACCGGAGTCTGGGGCCAACGTCCTGACTTTC
16,TRBJ1-3,TRBD1,-,TRBV18,CASSPGTGTPGNTIYF,TGTGCCAGCTCACCCGGGACAGGCACCCCTGGAAACACCATATATTTT
18,TRBJ2-2,-,-,TRBV7-2,CASRRRRGRDSNTGELFF,TGTGCCAGCAGACGACGAAGGGGCCGGGACTCAAACACCGGGGAGCTGTTTTTT
17,TRBJ2-5,-,-,TRBV28,CASSLWAPAAGQETQYF,TGTGCCAGCAGTTTATGGGCCCCGGCGGCGGGTCAAGAGACCCAGTACTTC
15,TRBJ2-1,TRBD2,few,TRBV10-1,CASRGLAGSYNEQFF,TGCGCCAGCAGAGGACTAGCGGGGTCCTACAATGAGCAGTTCTTC
16,TRBJ2-4,-,-,TRBV7-2,CASSLTTGSARDPQYF,TGTGCCAGCAGCTTAACCACAGGGTCCGCCCGGGACCCTCAGTACTTC
12,TRBJ2-5,-,-,TRBV5-6,CASSFREETQYF,TGTGCCAGCAGCTTTAGGGAGGAGACCCAGTACTTC
19,TRBJ2-1,TRBD2,-,TRBV7-9,CASSPGTSGRGGSYNEQFF,TGTGCCAGCAGCCCCGGGACTAGCGGGAGAGGGGGCTCCTACAATGAGCAGTTCTTC
14,TRBJ2-7,TRBD1,few,TRBV5-1,CASTLQGPEGEQYF,TGCGCCAGCACATTACAGGGGCCTGAAGGAGAGCAGTACTTC
15,TRBJ2-7,TRBD2,many,TRBV5-1,CASSGTSGRAGEQYF,TGCGCCAGCAGCGGGACTAGCGGGAGGGCCGGCGAGCAGTACTTC
17,TRBJ2-3,TRBD2,-,TRBV5-4,CASSTRLAGGGGDTQYF,TGTGCCAGCAGCACTCGGCTAGCGGGAGGTGGGGGAGATACGCAGTATTTT
13,TRBJ1-1,-,-,TRBV9,CASSAGETGTAFF,TGTGCCAGCAGCGCGGGGGAGACGGGGACAGCTTTCTTT
13,TRBJ2-7,-,many,TRBV5-4,CASSPRTGYEQYF,TGTGCCAGCAGCCCGAGGACGGGATACGAGCAGTACTTC
13,TRBJ2-7,TRBD1,-,TRBV7-2,CASGGQVGYEQYF,TGTGCCAGCGGTGGACAGGTAGGGTACGAGCAGTACTTC
15,TRBJ1-5,-,-,TRBV2,CASSEIGGSNQPQHF,TGTGCCAGCAGTGAAATCGGGGGGTCAAATCAGCCCCAGCATTTT
13,TRBJ2-7,-,once,TRBV19,CASSIEGLGEQYF,TGTGCCAGTAGTATTGAGGGTTTGGGCGAGCAGTACTTC
16,TRBJ1-1,-,-,TRBV19,CASSIETQIEGTEAFF,TGTGCCAGTAGTATAGAAACACAAATAGAGGGGACTGAAGCTTTCTTT
16,TRBJ2-7,TRBD2,-,TRBV11-3,CASSFSGTSGAYEQYF,TGTGCCAGCAGCTTCTCCGGGACTAGCGGGGCCTACGAGCAGTACTTC